The rows below give T cell receptor beta chains drawn from one sample of a study of PD-L1 blockade in urothelial cancer. The assay was immunoSEQ multiplex PCR, and TCRdb's table has in-frame clones only and misses some. The table shows 70,000 or so clones, with less than 90% occurring only once. Material: PBMCs, obtained around atezolizumab (anti-PD-L1) treatment. The source of these receptors is a man between 70 and 80 years old with urothelial cancer. Both conserved end residues are part of each CDR3. The D gene is left open where the match is weak. Not all rows give a size; the values are once, few, many and, for expanded clones, a class.

CDR3aa: CASSLSQGYGYTF
CDR3nt: TGTGCCAGCAGTTTAAGCCAGGGGTATGGCTACACCTTC
v_gene: TRBV28
j_gene: TRBJ1-2
abundance: .
d_gene: .

CDR3aa: CAISESSVFTVGEPQHF
CDR3nt: TGTGCCATCAGTGAGTCGTCGGTTTTTACAGTGGGCGAGCCCCAGCATTTT
v_gene: TRBV10-3
j_gene: TRBJ1-5
abundance: .
d_gene: .

CDR3aa: CASSPLQELSGANVLTF
CDR3nt: TGTGCCAGCAGCCCGCTCCAGGAACTCTCTGGGGCCAACGTCCTGACTTTC
v_gene: TRBV5-8
j_gene: TRBJ2-6
abundance: .
d_gene: .

CDR3aa: CASSRDSFYEQYF
CDR3nt: TGCGCCAGCAGCCGAGACTCCTTCTACGAGCAGTACTTC
v_gene: TRBV5-1
j_gene: TRBJ2-7
abundance: few
d_gene: .

CDR3aa: CASSRQGAKGGYTF
CDR3nt: TGTGCCAGCTCACGACAGGGGGCGAAAGGAGGCTACACCTTC
v_gene: TRBV18
j_gene: TRBJ1-2
abundance: .
d_gene: TRBD1

CDR3aa: CASSLGLAGGGNEQFF
CDR3nt: TGTGCCAGCAGCTTGGGACTAGCGGGAGGTGGTAATGAGCAGTTCTTC
v_gene: TRBV5-4
j_gene: TRBJ2-1
abundance: .
d_gene: TRBD2

CDR3aa: CASWGRDTGELFF
CDR3nt: TGTGCCAGCTGGGGGAGGGACACCGGGGAGCTGTTTTTT
v_gene: TRBV2
j_gene: TRBJ2-2
abundance: .
d_gene: TRBD2

CDR3aa: CAIRTVASRNEQFF
CDR3nt: TGTGCCATCCGGACAGTAGCCTCTAGAAATGAGCAGTTCTTC
v_gene: TRBV28
j_gene: TRBJ2-1
abundance: .
d_gene: .

CDR3aa: CASSRTGTGANQPQHF
CDR3nt: TGTGCCAGCAGCCGTACCGGGACAGGGGCCAATCAGCCCCAGCATTTT
v_gene: TRBV4-2
j_gene: TRBJ1-5
abundance: .
d_gene: TRBD1

CDR3aa: CASSHRLGQGRGNYGYTF
CDR3nt: TGTGCCAGTAGTCACCGCCTGGGACAGGGGAGAGGGAACTATGGCTACACCTTC
v_gene: TRBV19
j_gene: TRBJ1-2
abundance: once
d_gene: TRBD1

CDR3aa: CASSPGRGSNNEKLFF
CDR3nt: TGTGCCAGCAGCCCTGGCCGTGGTTCGAATAATGAAAAACTGTTTTTT
v_gene: TRBV6-6
j_gene: TRBJ1-4
abundance: .
d_gene: .

CDR3aa: CASKGQGAITEKLFF
CDR3nt: TGTGCCAGCAAGGGACAGGGGGCGATAACTGAAAAACTGTTTTTT
v_gene: TRBV6-5
j_gene: TRBJ1-4
abundance: .
d_gene: TRBD1

CDR3aa: CASRPNTGRTSEPQHF
CDR3nt: TGTGCCAGTAGACCGAACACGGGAAGGACGTCGGAGCCCCAGCATTTT
v_gene: TRBV19
j_gene: TRBJ1-5
abundance: .
d_gene: .

CDR3aa: CASSLDRLAAFF
CDR3nt: TGTGCCAGCAGCTTAGATCGTCTAGCTGCGTTCTTC
v_gene: TRBV11-2
j_gene: TRBJ2-1
abundance: once
d_gene: .

CDR3aa: CASSVQGTETQYF
CDR3nt: TGTGCCAGCAGTGTGCAGGGGACAGAGACCCAGTACTTC
v_gene: TRBV6-1
j_gene: TRBJ2-5
abundance: .
d_gene: .

CDR3aa: CASSLQGNYGYTF
CDR3nt: TGTGCCAGTAGTCTCCAGGGGAACTATGGCTACACCTTC
v_gene: TRBV19
j_gene: TRBJ1-2
abundance: .
d_gene: .

CDR3aa: CASSLVRDSSEQYF
CDR3nt: TGTGCCAGCAGCTTAGTGCGGGACTCCTCCGAGCAGTACTTC
v_gene: TRBV7-9
j_gene: TRBJ2-7
abundance: .
d_gene: .

CDR3aa: CASRRTGESNQPQHF
CDR3nt: TGTGCCAGCAGACGGACAGGGGAGAGCAATCAGCCCCAGCATTTT
v_gene: TRBV6-5
j_gene: TRBJ1-5
abundance: .
d_gene: TRBD1

CDR3aa: CASSPEQGANQPQHF
CDR3nt: TGTGCCAGCTCACCAGAACAGGGGGCTAATCAGCCCCAGCATTTT
v_gene: TRBV18
j_gene: TRBJ1-5
abundance: .
d_gene: TRBD1

CDR3aa: CASSLGVYNTEAFF
CDR3nt: TGTGCCAGCAGTCTCGGGGTTTATAACACTGAAGCTTTCTTT
v_gene: TRBV28
j_gene: TRBJ1-1
abundance: .
d_gene: .

CDR3aa: CASTGAAHFYNEQFF
CDR3nt: TGTGCCAGCACGGGAGCGGCTCATTTTTACAATGAGCAGTTCTTC
v_gene: TRBV27
j_gene: TRBJ2-1
abundance: .
d_gene: .

CDR3aa: CASNRPTPSNYGYTF
CDR3nt: TGTGCCAGTAACAGGCCGACTCCGTCTAACTATGGCTACACCTTC
v_gene: TRBV28
j_gene: TRBJ1-2
abundance: once
d_gene: .